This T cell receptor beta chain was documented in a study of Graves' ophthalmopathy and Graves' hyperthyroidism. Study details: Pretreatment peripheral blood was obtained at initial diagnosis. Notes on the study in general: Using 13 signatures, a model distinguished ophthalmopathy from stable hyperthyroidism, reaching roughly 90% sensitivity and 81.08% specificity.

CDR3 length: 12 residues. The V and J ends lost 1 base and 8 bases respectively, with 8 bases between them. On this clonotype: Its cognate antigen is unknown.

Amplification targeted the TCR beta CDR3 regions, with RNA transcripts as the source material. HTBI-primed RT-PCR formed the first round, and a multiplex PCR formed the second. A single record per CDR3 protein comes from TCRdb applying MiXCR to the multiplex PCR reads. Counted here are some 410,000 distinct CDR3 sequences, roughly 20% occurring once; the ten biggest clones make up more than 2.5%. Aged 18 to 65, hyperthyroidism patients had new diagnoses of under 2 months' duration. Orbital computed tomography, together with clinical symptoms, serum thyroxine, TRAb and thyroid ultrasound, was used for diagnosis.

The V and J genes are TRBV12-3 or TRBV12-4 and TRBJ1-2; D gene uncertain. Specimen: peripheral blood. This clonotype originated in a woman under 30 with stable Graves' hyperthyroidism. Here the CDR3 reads CASSLGPTGYTF. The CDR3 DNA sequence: TGTGCCAGCAGTTTAGGACCCACGGGCTACACCTTC.